The 27 T cell receptor beta chains below were found in one sample sequenced in a study of control samples from healthy donors and cancer patients (dated by TCRdb to about 2020). Library preparation was by the immunoSEQ multiplex PCR assay. Here the immuneACCESS table is served through TCRdb, limited to in-frame sequences with V and J called. Missing clones are a known gap in these copies; in checked studies unresolved V genes cover under half, and the rest lacks a known reason. Recorded for this sample are around 97,000 clones; roughly 89% of them occurred a single time. The top ten hold under 20% of the sample. Sequenced sample: PBMCs. The receptor source for this set is a man between 60 and 75 years old with lung cancer.

The chain uses TRBV6-5 and TRBJ1-2, with D hard to call. Deletions cut 6 bases from V and 2 bases from J, with 10 bases between. Germline V gives CDR1 MNHEY, CDR2 SVGAGI. There are 13 residues in the CDR3. Here the CDR3 reads CASRNPQNYGYTF. As DNA, the CDR3 is TGTGCCAGCAGGAACCCTCAGAACTATGGCTACACCTTC.

This rearrangement joins TRBV29-1 to TRBJ2-6; the D gene is possibly TRBD1 (6 bases). The CDR3 sequence is 15 residues long. Germline V lookup: CDR1 SQVTM, CDR2 ANQGSEA. The germline V and J ends were trimmed by 5 bases and 4 bases, with 15 bases remaining between them. DNA for the CDR3: TGCAGCGTTCTAAACCAGGGGACCGGGGCCAACGTCCTGACTTTC. It encodes CSVLNQGTGANVLTF.

The V gene is TRBV19, the J gene TRBJ1-2; 9 nucleotides align to TRBD1. V lost 8 bases to trimming and J lost 6 bases; unmatched junction nucleotides: 10. This CDR3 is built from 14 residues. Per germline, CDR1 LNHDA and CDR2 SQIVND (reference sequence). CDR3 sequence reads: CASPGTGRRDGYTF. CDR3 coding DNA: TGTGCCAGTCCGGGGACAGGGAGAAGGGATGGCTACACCTTC.

The V gene is TRBV7-3, the J gene TRBJ2-2; the D is unclear. Germline V gene lookup returns CDR1 SGHTA and CDR2 FQGTGA. V was shortened by 8 bases and J by 0 bases, with 7 bases between the two germline ends. There are 13 residues in the CDR3. DNA of the CDR3: TGTGCCAGCGGCTACCCGAACACCGGGGAGCTGTTTTTT. Translated, it gives CASGYPNTGELFF. Full variable domain (remainder filled in from reference TRBV7-3 and TRBJ2-2): GAGVSQTPSNKVTEKGKYVELRCDPISGHTALYWYRQSLGQGPEFLIYFQGTGAADDSGLPNDRFFAVRPEGSVSTLKIQRTERGDSAVYLCASGYPNTGELFFGEGSRLTVL.

The V call is TRBV30, the J call TRBJ1-4, with unresolved D. Deletions cut 1 base from V and 6 bases from J, with 6 bases between. The CDR3 runs to 12 residues. The germline V gene has CDR1 GTSNPN and CDR2 SVGIG (reference sequence). The DNA of the CDR3 is TGTGCCTGGAGTGCAGCGTATGAAAAACTGTTTTTT. It specifies CAWSAAYEKLFF. Looking up the rest from reference TRBV30 and TRBJ1-4 gives the full variable domain: SQTIHQWPATLVQPVGSPLSLECTVEGTSNPNLYWYRQAAGRGLQLLFYSVGIGQISSEVPQNLSASRPQDRQFILSSKKLLLSDSGFYLCAWSAAYEKLFFGSGTQLSVL.

About this clone: This sample also contains other DNA sequences that code for the same CDR3. The J gene is TRBJ1-1, the V gene TRBV7-3; TRBD1 is a possible D gene (5 bases). V lost 1 base and J 5 bases, leaving 11 bases between the germline ends. Germline assignment: CDR1 SGHTA and CDR2 FQGTGA. The CDR3 contains 14 residues. In nucleotides, the CDR3 is TGTGCCAGCAGCTTAATTGGGGGAGGAACTGAAGCTTTCTTT. It translates to CASSLIGGGTEAFF.

A few counts support this clone. This chain uses TRBV7-9 with TRBJ1-5; D not resolved. Germline CDR1 and CDR2: SEHNR and FQNEAQ (reference sequence). This CDR3 region has 15 residues. V was clipped by 0 bases and J by 2 bases, with 8 bases between them. DNA for the CDR3: TGTGCCAGCAGCTTAGCGGCAGAAGGCAATCAGCCCCAGCATTTT. It translates to CASSLAAEGNQPQHF.

The rearrangement links TRBV5-6 to TRBJ1-2, with no clear D. The CDR3 extends over 12 amino acids. The germline gives CDR1 SGHDT, CDR2 YYEEEE. Deletions cut 0 bases from V and 5 bases from J, with 5 bases between. The CDR3, as DNA: TGTGCCAGCAGCTTGGACGGATATGGCTACACCTTC. This codes for CASSLDGYGYTF.

The chain uses TRBV6-6 and TRBJ1-3, with D maybe TRBD1 (5 bases). Trimming took 7 bases from V and 0 from J, leaving 13 bases between them. CDR1 is MNHNY and CDR2 is SVGAGI in the germline V gene (reference sequence). The CDR3 loop spans 15 amino acids. The CDR3 spells CASTSGRISGNTIYF. DNA for the CDR3: TGTGCCAGCACCTCGGGACGGATCTCTGGAAACACCATATATTTT.

The rearrangement uses TRBV18 and TRBJ2-1; 10 positions match TRBD2. Trimming removed 4 bases from V and 0 bases from J; junction bases left unmatched: 3. The CDR3 is made up of 16 amino acids. Germline V gene sequence: CDR1 KGHSH, CDR2 LQKENI. This CDR3 reads CASSLAGGFSYNEQFF. The CDR3 bases are TGTGCCAGCTCACTAGCGGGGGGTTTCTCCTACAATGAGCAGTTCTTC.

The rearrangement joins TRBV9 to TRBJ2-1; D is perhaps TRBD1 (6 bases). This CDR3 is 15 amino acids long. Germline V gene data show CDR1 as SGDLS and CDR2 as YYNGEE. Between the trimmed V and J ends, which lost 1 base and 5 bases, there was a span of 13 bases. Written as DNA, the CDR3 is TGTGCCAGCAGCGTATCGGCAGGGGATAACAATGAGCAGTTCTTC. This gives the protein CASSVSAGDNNEQFF.

The rearrangement joins TRBV18 to TRBJ2-7; 7 bases agree with TRBD1. The junction had 8 bases not matched to a gene; V was cut back by 5 bases and J by 4 bases. The germline CDR1 and CDR2 sequences are KGHSH and LQKENI. This CDR3 has 14 amino acids. CDR3 region: CASSERTGPYEQYF. The CDR3 DNA follows: TGTGCCAGCTCAGAGAGGACAGGACCATACGAGCAGTACTTC.

The CDR3 here is CASSYLYGGLNTEAFF. CDR3 sequence (DNA): TGTGCCAGCAGCTACCTCTACGGGGGGCTGAACACTGAAGCTTTCTTT. The chain combines TRBV11-3 with TRBJ1-1, with a possible D match to TRBD1 (6 bases). Trimming stripped 4 bases from V and 0 bases from J, with 15 bases between. The CDR3 covers 16 residues. CDR1 and CDR2 from the germline V gene are SGHNT and YENEEA.

A few counts support this clone. This chain links TRBV11-3 with TRBJ1-4, with D perhaps TRBD1 (6 bases). Germline V lookup: CDR1 SGHNT, CDR2 YENEEA. The V gene lost 3 bases and the J gene lost 5 bases, with 10 bases spanning the gap. The CDR3 covers 14 residues. The DNA of the CDR3 is TGTGCCAGCAGCTTGAGAGGGGGGAATGAAAAACTGTTTTTT. As protein: CASSLRGGNEKLFF. Drawing the rest from reference TRBV11-3 and TRBJ1-4, the complete variable domain is EAGVVQSPRYKIIEKKQPVAFWCNPISGHNTLYWYLQNLGQGPELLIRYENEEAVDDSQLPKDRFSAERLKGVDSTLKIQPAELGDSAVYLCASSLRGGNEKLFFGSGTQLSVL.

This clone has a single count. The rearrangement joins TRBV5-1 to TRBJ2-3; 13 bases align to TRBD2. CDR1 and CDR2 (germline): SGHRS, YFSETQ. This CDR3 comprises 17 residues. V dropped 3 bases and J dropped 0; count of bases not matched to a gene: 4. In nucleotides, the CDR3 is TGCGCCAGCAGCTCGGGACTAGCGGGGCTTAGCACAGATACGCAGTATTTT. Translation: CASSSGLAGLSTDTQYF.

The V call is TRBV5-1, the J call TRBJ1-2, with TRBD1 as a possible D gene (5 bases). Germline V gene lookup returns CDR1 SGHRS and CDR2 YFSETQ. The CDR3 has 15 amino acids. The V end lost 0 bases, the J end lost 6 bases, and 15 bases lay between the germline ends. CDR3 protein: CASSLGAGWQDGYTF. For the CDR3, the DNA is TGCGCCAGCAGCTTGGGGGCAGGGTGGCAGGATGGCTACACCTTC. The full variable domain, completed using reference TRBV5-1 and TRBJ1-2, is KAGVTQTPRYLIKTRGQQVTLSCSPISGHRSVSWYQQTPGQGLQFLFEYFSETQRNKGNFPGRFSGRQFSNSRSEMNVSTLELGDSALYLCASSLGAGWQDGYTFGSGTRLTVV.

The chain is built from TRBV25-1 and TRBJ1-1, with D tentatively TRBD1 (6 bases). Per the germline V gene, CDR1 is MGHDK and CDR2 is SYGVNS. This CDR3 comprises 13 residues. Trimming pared 6 bases from V and 4 bases from J, leaving 12 bases between. The CDR3: CASSSQGITEAFF. The CDR3 DNA reads as TGTGCCAGCAGCTCACAGGGAATCACTGAAGCTTTCTTT.

The chain employs TRBV3-1 (or the pseudogene TRBV3-2) and TRBJ1-1; D might be TRBD1 (6 bases). The CDR3 sequence is 12 residues long. V lost 0 bases, J lost 8 bases, and 7 bases lay in between. The germline gives CDR1 LGHDT, CDR2 YNNKEL (reference sequence). CDR3 region: CASSQDRGEAFF. The CDR3 DNA reads as TGTGCCAGCAGCCAAGATAGGGGGGAAGCTTTCTTT.

Only a few counts were recorded for this clone. An end of the junction differs from the germline gene, which may be a read error. This chain links TRBV30 with TRBJ1-2; D is unclear. The CDR3 covers 11 residues. Germline V gives CDR1 GTSNPN, CDR2 SVGIG (reference sequence). The CDR3 reads CAWSSGSHQTF. CDR3 DNA sequence: TGTGCCTGGAGCTCCGGGAGCCATCAGACGTTC.

The rearrangement joins TRBV7-9 to TRBJ1-1; 7 nucleotides agree with TRBD1. This CDR3 comprises 13 residues. CDR1 is SEHNR and CDR2 is FQNEAQ in the germline V gene (reference sequence). V lost 5 bases and J lost 1; bases outside the gene matches: 1. In nucleotides, the CDR3 is TGTGCCAGCAGCCGACAGGGGAACACTGAAGCTTTCTTT. This gives the protein CASSRQGNTEAFF.

The chain carries TRBV30 and TRBJ1-2; D possibly corresponds to TRBD1 (5 bases). The CDR3 spans 15 residues. V gave up 1 base and J gave up 5 bases, with 17 bases separating them. Germline CDR1 GTSNPN, CDR2 SVGIG (reference sequence). CDR3 amino acids: CAWSDGGNRWYGYTF. The CDR3 nucleotides are TGTGCCTGGAGTGATGGAGGGAACAGGTGGTATGGCTACACCTTC.

This clone showed up just once. The chain uses TRBV7-9 and TRBJ1-1, with TRBD1 matching over 12 bases. Germline V lookup: CDR1 SEHNR, CDR2 FQNEAQ (reference sequence). V was pared by 5 bases and J by 5 bases, with 6 bases of the junction left unmatched. This CDR3 has 15 residues. The CDR3 nucleotides are TGTGCCAGCAGCACGGGACAGGGGGCGCGGACTGAAGCTTTCTTT. This translates into CASSTGQGARTEAFF.

The chain joins TRBV7-2 to TRBJ1-1, with D unresolved. V was trimmed by 1 base and J by 1 base, leaving 4 bases between them. From germline, CDR1 is SGHTA and CDR2 FQGNSA. The CDR3 is 13 amino acids. In DNA, the CDR3 is TGTGCCAGCAGCTTAGAAGCGAACACTGAAGCTTTCTTT. Its translation: CASSLEANTEAFF. The entire variable domain, with the rest obtained from reference TRBV7-2 and TRBJ1-1, is as follows: GAGVSQSPSNKVTEKGKDVELRCDPISGHTALYWYRQSLGQGLEFLIYFQGNSAPDKSGLPSDRFSAERTGGSVSTLTIQRTQQEDSAVYLCASSLEANTEAFFGQGTRLTVV.

This clone has a handful of counts. The V and J genes are TRBV18 and TRBJ1-6; D is unresolved. Deletions cut 2 bases from V and 15 bases from J, with 14 bases between. Germline V gene lookup returns CDR1 KGHSH and CDR2 LQKENI. The CDR3 is 13 residues long. CDR3 nucleotide sequence: TGTGCCAGCTCACCAGATAGATCCACGGGCCTCCACTTT. This gives the protein CASSPDRSTGLHF. Full variable domain (outside the CDR3, taken from reference TRBV18 and TRBJ1-6): NAGVMQNPRHLVRRRGQEARLRCSPMKGHSHVYWYRQLPEEGLKFMVYLQKENIIDESGMPKERFSAEFPKEGPSILRIQQVVRGDSAAYFCASSPDRSTGLHFGNGTRLTVT.

The V call is TRBV24-1, the J call TRBJ1-1; D is unresolved. V shed 3 bases and J shed 1 base, with 23 bases lying between them. Germline V lookup: CDR1 KGHDR, CDR2 SFDVKD. The CDR3 runs 19 residues. The CDR3 DNA is TGTGCCACCAGTGATCCGTGGGGAGTTATATCTCTGTCGAACACTGAAGCTTTCTTT. Protein product: CATSDPWGVISLSNTEAFF.

The V gene is TRBV6-6, the J gene TRBJ1-4; perhaps TRBD1 as D (5 bases). V lost 7 bases to trimming and J lost 8 bases, with 11 bases between them. Germline loops: CDR1 MNHNY, CDR2 SVGAGI (reference sequence). The CDR3 consists of 12 residues. The CDR3 DNA reads TGTGCCAGCACCGGGGGAAGCGAAAAACTGTTTTTT. Its translation: CASTGGSEKLFF.

The genes are TRBV13 and TRBJ2-3, with 11 bases aligning to TRBD2. The CDR3 contains 15 residues. The germline V gene has CDR1 PRHDT and CDR2 FYEKMQ (reference sequence). With V trimmed by 3 bases and J by 2 bases, 1 base remained unmatched. CDR3 region: CASSFSGGVTDTQYF. The CDR3, as DNA: TGTGCCAGCAGCTTTAGCGGGGGGGTCACAGATACGCAGTATTTT. The entire variable domain, with the rest obtained from reference TRBV13 and TRBJ2-3, is as follows: AAGVIQSPRHLIKEKRETATLKCYPIPRHDTVYWYQQGPGQDPQFLISFYEKMQSDKGSIPDRFSAQQFSDYHSELNMSSLELGDSALYFCASSFSGGVTDTQYFGPGTRLTVL.